This passage covers 29 T cell receptor beta chains from one sample sequenced in a study of cytomegalovirus exposure and HLA in healthy donors. The PCR made use of 60 Vbeta and 13 Jbeta primers. TCRdb's table, derived via immunoSEQ multiplex PCR, lists solely in-frame clones and lacks some. There are around 150,000 clones in the sample; 65% to 85% occur only once, and around 3% lies in the top ten. Sequencing was carried out using PBMCs. The receptors derive from a woman aged 45-65 years in good health and CMV-seropositive.

This rearrangement joins TRBV9 to TRBJ1-5; no clear D. Germline V gives CDR1 SGDLS, CDR2 YYNGEE. The CDR3 extends over 13 amino acids. Trimming removed 0 bases from V and 6 bases from J, with 7 bases in between. The CDR3 region has the DNA TGTGCCAGCAGCGTAGACATGGTTCAGCCCCAGCATTTT. Its protein product is CASSVDMVQPQHF.

On this clone: At one boundary the junction diverges from the germline segment, which might be a read error. This sequence joins TRBV29-1 and TRBJ1-2; no reliable D call. The CDR3 covers 12 residues. Germline values: CDR1 SQVTM, CDR2 ANQGSEA. CDR3 sequence reads: CSVREPKYGYTF. The CDR3 coding sequence is TGTTCCGTGAGGGAGCCTAAGTATGGCTACACCTTC.

The chain is built from TRBV4-1 and TRBJ2-5, with TRBD2 matching 10 bases. CDR1 MGHRA and CDR2 YSYEKL come from the germline V gene. This CDR3 comprises 16 residues. V gave up 3 bases and J gave up 2 bases; unmatched junction bases: 6. CDR3 sequence reads: CASSHAPLAGQETQYF. The CDR3, as DNA: TGCGCCAGCAGCCATGCACCACTAGCGGGACAAGAGACCCAGTACTTC.

This chain links TRBV2 with TRBJ2-7; possibly TRBD1 for D (5 bases). V lost 10 bases and J lost 3, with 19 bases in between. This CDR3 spans 14 amino acids. Per germline, CDR1 SNHLY and CDR2 FYNNEI. CDR3 sequence: CATRPQGLRYEQYF. The CDR3 DNA sequence: TGTGCCACCCGACCCCAGGGTTTACGCTACGAGCAGTACTTC.

This rearrangement joins TRBV5-1 to TRBJ2-1; TRBD2 is a possible D gene (7 bases). There are 14 residues in the CDR3. Germline V gene sequence: CDR1 SGHRS, CDR2 YFSETQ. The ends were cut back, 9 bases at V and 8 bases at J, with 21 bases in the middle. The CDR3 here is CATSRGPGGDEQFF. The CDR3 DNA is TGCGCCACCTCGCGGGGGCCCGGAGGAGATGAGCAGTTCTTC.

The CDR3 DNA follows: TGCGCCAGCAGCCAAGAGACTAGCCCCCGGACCGGGGAGCTGTTTTTT. As protein: CASSQETSPRTGELFF. V is TRBV4-1 and J is TRBJ2-2; 7 bases fit TRBD2. The germline gives CDR1 MGHRA, CDR2 YSYEKL. The CDR3 contains 16 residues. The junction had 6 bases not matched to a gene; V was cut back by 0 bases and J by 5 bases.

The gene calls are TRBV2 and TRBJ1-1; 9 nucleotides line up with TRBD1. J was trimmed by 0 bases and V by 5 bases; bases with no gene match: 4. CDR3 length: 15 residues. Germline CDR1 and CDR2: SNHLY and FYNNEI. DNA for the CDR3: TGTGCCAGCAGTTCGGGACAGGGTTTGAACACTGAAGCTTTCTTT. This codes for CASSSGQGLNTEAFF. The complete variable domain, with remaining parts taken from reference TRBV2 and TRBJ1-1, reads EPEVTQTPSHQVTQMGQEVILRCVPISNHLYFYWYRQILGQKVEFLVSFYNNEISEKSEIFDDQFSVERPDGSNFTLKIRSTKLEDSAMYFCASSSGQGLNTEAFFGQGTRLTVV.

The gene calls are TRBV12-5 and TRBJ1-1, with D possibly TRBD1 on 5 matching bases. This CDR3 spans 13 amino acids. CDR1 is LGHNT and CDR2 is FRNRAP in the germline V gene. Trimming shortened V by 6 bases and J by 11 bases, and 19 bases separated the two germline ends. The CDR3 coding sequence is TGTGCTAGTGGAATGAGTGGGGCCAGGCGGGCTTTCTTT. This encodes CASGMSGARRAFF.

There are a few counts of this clone. This chain links TRBV2 with TRBJ1-1, with D maybe TRBD1 (6 bases). This CDR3 has 13 amino acids. Trimming removed 7 bases at V and 3 bases at J, with 12 bases between. Germline V gene sequence: CDR1 SNHLY, CDR2 FYNNEI. The DNA of the CDR3 is TGTGCCAGCAAACAGGGTCTCGACACTGAAGCTTTCTTT. This translates into CASKQGLDTEAFF.

This sequence joins TRBV27 and TRBJ2-3; no clear D gene. The V gene's germline CDR1 is MNHEY and CDR2 SMNVEV (reference sequence). The V end was cut by 5 bases, the J end by 3 bases, with 18 bases between. The CDR3 consists of 16 residues. Here the CDR3 reads CASSPAWRTTTDTQYF. The CDR3 coding sequence is TGTGCCAGCAGTCCGGCCTGGAGAACTACGACAGATACGCAGTATTTT.

This chain connects TRBV29-1 to TRBJ1-2; 7 bases align to TRBD1. Germline values: CDR1 SQVTM, CDR2 ANQGSEA. The V gene end was trimmed by 1 base and the J gene end by 8 bases; junction bases not matched to a gene: 7. The CDR3 consists of 13 residues. CDR3: CSVEGGGGWGYTF. DNA of the CDR3: TGCAGCGTTGAAGGAGGAGGGGGCTGGGGCTACACCTTC.

CDR3 coding DNA: TGTGCCAGCAGCTTAGGACAGGGGAGTAACACTGAAGCTTTCTTT. Its protein product is CASSLGQGSNTEAFF. The gene calls are TRBV7-9 and TRBJ1-1; 8 nucleotides line up with TRBD1. V lost 1 base, J lost 2 bases, and 3 bases stayed unmatched. The CDR3 loop spans 15 amino acids. Germline V CDR1 and CDR2: SEHNR, FQNEAQ (reference sequence).

The rearrangement links TRBV4-2 to TRBJ1-5; D possibly corresponds to TRBD1 (6 bases). This CDR3 has 15 amino acids. Trimming left V 1 base short and J 7 bases short, with 14 bases between. Germline V lookup: CDR1 LGHNA, CDR2 YNFKEQ. CDR3 sequence (DNA): TGTGCCAGCAGCCAAGCGGACAGCCCCCAACAGCCCCAGCATTTT. Translated, it gives CASSQADSPQQPQHF.

The gene calls are TRBV10-2 and TRBJ2-1; D perhaps matches TRBD2 (6 bases). Germline V gives CDR1 WSHSY, CDR2 SAAADI. V was cut by 3 bases and J by 8 bases, with 20 bases left in between. The CDR3 consists of 16 residues. CDR3 nucleotides: TGCGCCAGCAGTGATAGGGTGGCTAGCGCCAACGATGAGCAGTTCTTC. It codes for CASSDRVASANDEQFF.

This chain connects TRBV9 to TRBJ1-2, with D uncertain. Germline V gives CDR1 SGDLS, CDR2 YYNGEE. This CDR3 has 14 residues. V was cut by 2 bases and J by 2 bases, with 10 bases left in between. The DNA of the CDR3 is TGTGCCAGCAGCGTGGCGGGAGGGAACTATGGCTACACCTTC. It encodes CASSVAGGNYGYTF.

The gene calls are TRBV6-6 and TRBJ2-7; D may be TRBD1 (5 bases). The CDR3 has 11 amino acids. V lost 5 bases and J 8 bases, leaving 10 bases between the germline ends. Germline CDR1 is MNHNY and CDR2 is SVGAGI (reference sequence). The CDR3 sequence is CASSPLGQQYF. As DNA, the CDR3 is TGTGCCAGCAGTCCCCTGGGGCAGCAGTACTTC.

Comment on this clone: The same CDR3 also results from other DNA sequences found in this sample. This chain uses TRBV27 with TRBJ1-1; D ambiguous. The CDR3 is made up of 13 amino acids. CDR1 is MNHEY, CDR2 SMNVEV, per germline (reference sequence). Trimming cost V 2 bases and J 1 base, with 5 bases left between them. CDR3 nucleotide sequence: TGTGCCAGCAGTTTAGCCGGGAACACTGAAGCTTTCTTT. Amino acid sequence: CASSLAGNTEAFF.

The rearrangement links TRBV30 to TRBJ1-2; no firm D call. Germline V gene data show CDR1 as GTSNPN and CDR2 as SVGIG (reference sequence). V lost 2 bases and J lost 2, with 9 bases in between. The CDR3 loop spans 13 amino acids. This chain's CDR3 is CAWSLVVNYGYTF. CDR3 nucleotide sequence: TGTGCCTGGAGTCTGGTAGTAAACTATGGCTACACCTTC.

For this clone: Compared with germline, one end of the junction differs, possibly owing to a read error. This rearrangement joins TRBV30 to TRBJ1-2; no reliable D call. CDR1 GTSNPN and CDR2 SVGIG come from the germline V gene (reference sequence). CDR3 length: 14 amino acids. The CDR3 is CAWSVGLSYYGDTF. For the CDR3, the DNA is TGTGCCTGGAGTGTAGGCCTGTCTTACTATGGCGACACCTTC.

V is TRBV11-2 and J is TRBJ1-3; no firm D call. Trimming left V 0 bases short and J 4 bases short, with 10 bases between. From germline, CDR1 is SGHAT and CDR2 FQNNGV. This CDR3 comprises 15 residues. As DNA, the CDR3 is TGTGCCAGCAGCTTAGAAATCTGGAGGGGAAACACCATATATTTT. This codes for CASSLEIWRGNTIYF.

For this clone: This specimen includes other DNA sequences encoding the same CDR3. This chain links TRBV5-1 with TRBJ2-5; D may be TRBD1 (6 bases). Germline V gene sequence: CDR1 SGHRS, CDR2 YFSETQ. The V end was cut by 0 bases, the J end by 2 bases, with 11 bases between. This CDR3 is built from 15 residues. CDR3 region: CASSLGVRGQETQYF. The CDR3 region has the DNA TGCGCCAGCAGCTTGGGTGTTAGGGGGCAAGAGACCCAGTACTTC.

The chain combines TRBV5-1 with TRBJ1-1; a weak D match, TRBD1 (6 bases). CDR1 and CDR2 from the germline V gene are SGHRS and YFSETQ. There are 13 residues in the CDR3. V dropped 2 bases and J dropped 6 bases, with 11 bases sitting between them. The CDR3 region is CASSLQGHSEAFF. CDR3 DNA: TGCGCCAGCAGCTTACAGGGACACTCTGAAGCTTTCTTT.

CDR3 nucleotide sequence: TGTGCCAGCAGCTTCCAGACTAGGGATACGCAGTATTTT. Translation gives CASSFQTRDTQYF. The chain uses TRBV27 and TRBJ2-3; D is possibly TRBD2 (6 bases). Trimming stripped 6 bases from V and 6 bases from J, with 13 bases between. The CDR3 contains 13 residues. Per germline, CDR1 MNHEY and CDR2 SMNVEV (reference sequence).

This clone was counted a few times. The V gene is TRBV6-5, the J gene TRBJ2-1; 7 nucleotides align to TRBD2. The CDR3 extends over 13 amino acids. CDR1 and CDR2 (germline): MNHEY, SVGAGI. J gave up 6 bases and V 2 bases, and 1 base lay outside the gene matches. The CDR3 protein is CASSYTGGNEQFF. The DNA for the CDR3 is TGTGCCAGCAGTTACACGGGGGGCAATGAGCAGTTCTTC.

This clone has only a few counts. The rearrangement joins TRBV30 to TRBJ1-1; possible D gene TRBD1, 5 bases. The CDR3 is 13 amino acids. Trimming took 0 bases from V and 8 from J, leaving 13 bases between them. Germline CDR1 reads GTSNPN; CDR2 reads SVGIG (reference sequence). The CDR3 loop is CAWSVGGQGEAFF. The CDR3, as DNA: TGTGCCTGGAGTGTAGGAGGGCAGGGAGAAGCTTTCTTT.

The rearrangement joins TRBV5-4 to TRBJ2-1; 7 positions agree with TRBD1. Trimming cost V 3 bases and J 15 bases; bases outside gene matches: 9. The CDR3 has 12 residues. Germline V CDR1 and CDR2: SGHNT, YYREEE (reference sequence). CDR3 protein: CASSSRTGPRFF. The CDR3 DNA follows: TGTGCCAGCAGCTCGAGGACAGGCCCCCGGTTCTTC.

The V gene is TRBV7-2, the J gene TRBJ2-7; D is possibly TRBD1 (6 bases). V lost 1 base and J 2 bases, leaving 9 bases between the germline ends. The CDR3 is 14 residues long. Germline-derived CDR1 and CDR2 are SGHTA and FQGNSA. CDR3: CASSLEDSTYEQYF. In DNA form, the CDR3 reads TGTGCCAGCAGCTTAGAGGACAGCACCTACGAGCAGTACTTC.

The V call is TRBV2, the J call TRBJ1-3; D may be TRBD1 (5 bases). Trimming removed 4 bases at V and 4 bases at J, with 11 bases between. The length of the CDR3 is 14 residues. The germline gives CDR1 SNHLY, CDR2 FYNNEI. The CDR3 region is CASSAAGMGNTIYF. The CDR3 DNA reads as TGTGCCAGCAGTGCGGCAGGGATGGGAAACACCATATATTTT.

The chain carries TRBV7-9 and TRBJ1-4; possible D gene TRBD1, 5 bases. The germline V gene has CDR1 SEHNR and CDR2 FQNEAQ (reference sequence). V was clipped by 2 bases and J by 5 bases, with 9 bases between them. This CDR3 contains 14 residues. CDR3 in amino acids: CASSLRGANEKLFF. CDR3 DNA sequence: TGTGCCAGCAGCTTACGCGGGGCGAATGAAAAACTGTTTTTT.